Below, 23 T cell receptor beta chains from the same sample are listed, as sequenced in a study of response to subunit inactivated influenza vaccine. One entry per CDR3 protein results from TCRdb running MiXCR on the RT-PCR reads. The sample carries under 750,000 distinct CDR3 sequences, roughly 12% recorded once. The specimen was PBMCs from blood, collected on the day of vaccination. The source is a man aged 50-59 years who received an inactivated influenza vaccine.

This clonotype was counted only a few times. The V and J genes are TRBV5-5 and TRBJ2-1, with 9 bases aligning to TRBD2. CDR3 length: 15 residues. CDR1 is SGHKS, CDR2 YYEKEE, per germline (reference sequence). V lost 0 bases, J lost 10 bases, and 8 bases stayed unmatched. This CDR3 is CASSLEGGRAGEQFF. In DNA form, the CDR3 reads TGTGCCAGCAGCTTGGAGGGCGGGAGGGCCGGAGAGCAGTTCTTC.

The chain carries TRBV7-2 and TRBJ2-3; 8 nucleotides match TRBD2. With 1 base clipped from V and 1 base from J, the junction kept 7 bases outside the gene matches. CDR1 and CDR2 (germline): SGHTA, FQGNSA. The CDR3 covers 17 residues. The CDR3 here is CASSLVFGGGCTDTQYF. CDR3 sequence (DNA): TGTGCCAGCAGCTTAGTTTTCGGCGGGGGGTGCACAGATACGCAGTATTTT.

The rearrangement joins TRBV4-2 to TRBJ2-3; D may match TRBD1 or TRBD2 (5 bases each). The germline V gene has CDR1 LGHNA and CDR2 YNFKEQ. The V gene lost 4 bases and the J gene lost 4 bases, with 12 bases spanning the gap. This CDR3 has 14 residues. CDR3 region: CASSPGTIADTQYF. The CDR3 coding sequence is TGTGCCAGCAGCCCCGGGACCATCGCAGATACGCAGTATTTT.

This clonotype was observed a few times. The chain carries TRBV20-1 and TRBJ2-7; D not certain. Germline V gene sequence: CDR1 DFQATT, CDR2 SNEGSKA (reference sequence). The CDR3 totals 12 residues. The germline V and J ends were trimmed by 1 base and 0 bases, with 4 bases remaining between them. DNA for the CDR3: TGCAGTGCTAGAGTTACCTCCTACGAGCAGTACTTC. Translation: CSARVTSYEQYF.

This clonotype was seen a few times. V gene TRBV5-1 combines with J gene TRBJ1-3, with D hard to call. The CDR3 is 14 residues long. Trimming pared 6 bases from V and 0 bases from J, leaving 10 bases between. Germline V gene sequence: CDR1 SGHRS, CDR2 YFSETQ. For the CDR3, the DNA is TGCGCCAGCATGGCCGAGAGCTCTGGAAACACCATATATTTT. Translating it yields CASMAESSGNTIYF.

This clonotype has more than one count but fewer than ten. The chain carries TRBV10-3 and TRBJ2-5; the match to TRBD2 covers 9 bases. The CDR3 has 15 residues. Germline V CDR1 and CDR2: ENHRY, SYGVKD. Trimming removed 6 bases from V and 2 bases from J; junction bases left unmatched: 7. Here the CDR3 reads CAISPAGGTQETQYF. CDR3 in DNA: TGTGCCATCAGCCCAGCGGGAGGAACTCAAGAGACCCAGTACTTC.

Comments on this clonotype: Compared with germline, one end of the junction differs, possibly owing to a read error. J is TRBJ2-1 and V is TRBV6-5, with 8 bases aligning to TRBD2. CDR1 and CDR2 (germline): MNHEY, SVGAGI. The CDR3 runs to 15 residues. The CDR3: CARSYFAGGVAEQFF. Here the CDR3 DNA reads TGTGCCAGAAGTTACTTCGCGGGAGGAGTAGCCGAGCAGTTCTTC.

This clonotype appeared a few times. The chain is built from TRBV11-2 and TRBJ2-2; D gene ambiguous. CDR1 and CDR2 from the germline V gene are SGHAT and FQNNGV. CDR3 size: 13 residues. Trimming left V 3 bases short and J 7 bases short, with 9 bases between. CDR3 amino acids: CASSLGTDGELFF. In nucleotides, the CDR3 is TGTGCCAGCAGCTTGGGAACGGACGGGGAGCTGTTTTTT.

In its sample, this clonotype was seen a few times. The genes are TRBV12-3 or TRBV12-4 and TRBJ1-5; a weak D match, TRBD1 (6 bases). The CDR3 loop spans 15 amino acids. V lost 2 bases to trimming and J lost 4 bases, with 12 bases between them. CDR3 in amino acids: CASSLRGRGNQPQHF. The CDR3 region has the DNA TGTGCCAGCAGTTTAAGAGGGAGGGGGAATCAGCCCCAGCATTTT.

This chain connects TRBV29-1 to TRBJ2-7; D perhaps matches TRBD1 (5 bases). This CDR3 contains 13 residues. Germline loops: CDR1 SQVTM, CDR2 ANQGSEA. V shed 1 base and J shed 5 bases, with 12 bases lying between them. In nucleotides, the CDR3 is TGCAGCGTTGAAGGACAGATACGTCACGAGCAGTACTTC. Translating gives CSVEGQIRHEQYF.

This chain links TRBV5-1 with TRBJ2-1; TRBD2 is a possible D gene (6 bases). V shed 2 bases and J shed 9 bases, with 21 bases lying between them. This CDR3 contains 16 residues. The germline gives CDR1 SGHRS, CDR2 YFSETQ. The CDR3 loop is CASSFRGSAMGGEQFF. In DNA, the CDR3 is TGCGCCAGCAGCTTTCGCGGATCAGCGATGGGGGGTGAGCAGTTCTTC.

The chain uses TRBV5-1 and TRBJ2-1; possible D gene TRBD2, 6 bases. The CDR3 is 15 residues long. Looked up from germline, CDR1 is SGHRS and CDR2 is YFSETQ. With 4 bases removed from V and 0 bases from J, the gap between germline ends came to 11 bases. CDR3 residues: CASSTWEDSYNEQFF. The CDR3, as DNA: TGCGCCAGCAGCACCTGGGAGGACTCCTACAATGAGCAGTTCTTC.

This clonotype was detected ten times or more. This rearrangement joins TRBV2 to TRBJ2-3, with D hard to call. CDR1 and CDR2 from the germline V gene are SNHLY and FYNNEI. V lost 5 bases, J lost 6 bases, and 9 bases lay in between. The CDR3 has 12 residues. The CDR3 DNA is TGTGCCAGCAGTAAGAGCGAGGATACGCAGTATTTT. Translated, it gives CASSKSEDTQYF.

This clonotype was seen repeatedly, ten times or more. V gene TRBV6-1 combines with J gene TRBJ1-1; D is uncertain. V was shortened by 1 base and J by 10 bases, with 13 bases between the two germline ends. Germline lookup yields CDR1 MNHNS and CDR2 SASEGT. This CDR3 spans 13 amino acids. The CDR3 nucleotides are TGTGCCAGCAGTGAAGGGGGAGGGTACGGAGCTTTCTTT. This sequence encodes CASSEGGGYGAFF.

The chain employs TRBV7-9 and TRBJ2-1; D unclear. Germline V CDR1 and CDR2: SEHNR, FQNEAQ (reference sequence). Trimming removed 5 bases at V and 4 bases at J, with 12 bases between. This CDR3 has 14 residues. This CDR3 reads CASSELAAYNEQFF. DNA of the CDR3: TGTGCCAGCAGCGAACTCGCAGCATACAATGAGCAGTTCTTC.

The sample holds a few counts of this clonotype. The rearrangement links TRBV7-2 to TRBJ1-6; D may be TRBD1 (5 bases). Trimming left V 1 base short and J 8 bases short, with 9 bases between. The germline V gene has CDR1 SGHTA and CDR2 FQGNSA. The CDR3 is 14 residues long. CDR3 nucleotides: TGTGCCAGCAGCTTAGAACAAGGGGATTCACCCCTCCACTTT. This translates into CASSLEQGDSPLHF.

This clonotype was observed many times. The chain is built from TRBV14 and TRBJ2-3; the D gene is possibly TRBD2 (5 bases). Trimming cost V 6 bases and J 3 bases, with 13 bases left between them. Germline V gives CDR1 SGHDN, CDR2 FVKESK. The CDR3 has 14 residues. The CDR3 region has the DNA TGTGCCAGCAGTCCCCAGCGGCTAACAGATACGCAGTATTTT. Translating gives CASSPQRLTDTQYF.

This clonotype was counted many times. V and J are TRBV7-9 and TRBJ2-1; 8 bases agree with TRBD2. Germline CDR1 SEHNR, CDR2 FQNEAQ (reference sequence). CDR3 length equals 15 residues. Unmatched junction bases numbered 6, after V lost 2 bases and J lost 6 bases. Here the CDR3 reads CASSLKASGSNEQFF. Here the CDR3 DNA reads TGTGCCAGCAGCTTAAAGGCTAGCGGGTCCAATGAGCAGTTCTTC.

This clonotype was counted only a few times. The genes are TRBV6-1 and TRBJ2-4; no definite D call. Germline V gives CDR1 MNHNS, CDR2 SASEGT. The CDR3 is 18 amino acids. Trimming left V 7 bases short and J 0 bases short, with 22 bases between. The CDR3 reads CASTKRINRVTAKNIQYF. The CDR3 coding sequence is TGTGCCAGCACCAAAAGAATTAACCGGGTTACAGCCAAAAACATTCAGTACTTC.

This clonotype was seen only a few times. The rearrangement joins TRBV6-2 or TRBV6-3 to TRBJ2-5, with 9 bases that match TRBD2. The V and J ends lost 8 bases and 4 bases, in that order; junction bases with no gene match: 8. The CDR3 runs 14 residues. Germline CDR1 and CDR2: MNHEY and SVGEGT. CDR3 region: CASGLSGRLETQYF. CDR3 sequence (DNA): TGTGCCAGCGGACTTAGCGGGAGATTAGAGACCCAGTACTTC.

This clonotype has just a few counts. This rearrangement joins TRBV20-1 to TRBJ2-7; tentative D call: TRBD2 (5 bases). Germline V CDR1 and CDR2: DFQATT, SNEGSKA (reference sequence). This CDR3 contains 12 residues. Trimming cost V 5 bases and J 5 bases, with 13 bases left between them. CDR3 coding DNA: TGCAGTGCTCACCGGGGAGTGGACGAGCAGTACTTC. It codes for CSAHRGVDEQYF.

Many counts were recorded for this clonotype. J is TRBJ2-7 and V is TRBV20-1, with D hard to call. Germline V gives CDR1 DFQATT, CDR2 SNEGSKA (reference sequence). This CDR3 contains 16 residues. V was trimmed by 0 bases and J by 1 base, leaving 16 bases between them. CDR3 bases: TGCAGTGCTAGAGACCTGAATCGTGTTCGATCCTACGAGCAGTACTTC. Translation gives CSARDLNRVRSYEQYF.

This chain uses TRBV7-8 with TRBJ1-3, with D unclear. Trimming stripped 2 bases from V and 1 base from J, with 6 bases between. The germline V gene encodes CDR1 SGHVS and CDR2 FQNEAQ. CDR3 size: 14 residues. As DNA, the CDR3 is TGTGCCAGCAGCTTAAAACGATCTGGAAACACCATATATTTT. The encoded protein is CASSLKRSGNTIYF.